Shown below are 17 T cell receptor beta chains from a single sample sequenced in a study of T cell changes during pregnancy in multiple sclerosis. Sequenced by immunoSEQ multiplex PCR; TCRdb stores in-frame clones only, minus some. The sample records around 72,000 clones, roughly 91% being singletons. The input for sequencing was peripheral blood, taken in the third trimester of pregnancy. The receptors derive from a female donor in good health, enrolled as a control in a pregnancy study.

This clone has a single count. The genes are TRBV5-1 and TRBJ1-2; 10 bases are shared with TRBD1. The CDR3 extends over 14 amino acids. Unmatched junction bases numbered 2, after V lost 4 bases and J lost 2 bases. In germline, CDR1 is SGHRS, CDR2 YFSETQ. Written as DNA, the CDR3 is TGCGCCAGCAGCCAGGGACAGGGGAACTATGGCTACACCTTC. Protein sequence: CASSQGQGNYGYTF.

The count of this clone is one. V gene TRBV2 combines with J gene TRBJ1-6; the D is unclear. CDR1 is SNHLY and CDR2 is FYNNEI in the germline V gene. The CDR3 has 13 amino acids. The V end was cut by 0 bases, the J end by 8 bases, with 5 bases between. The CDR3 protein is CASSEALDSPLHF. The DNA for the CDR3 is TGTGCCAGCAGTGAAGCACTGGATTCACCCCTCCACTTT.

The V and J genes are TRBV7-2 and TRBJ2-7; 11 bases fit TRBD2. Germline V CDR1 and CDR2: SGHTA, FQGNSA. The length of the CDR3 is 14 residues. J lost 9 bases, V lost 4 bases, and 8 bases had no gene match. The CDR3, as DNA: TGTGCCAGCAGCTCGCGAACTAGCGGGAGCCGGCAGTACTTC. This encodes CASSSRTSGSRQYF.

The V and J genes are TRBV9 and TRBJ2-1; TRBD2 agrees at 8 bases. The V segment lost 3 bases and the J segment 7 bases; nucleotides outside the gene matches: 12. This CDR3 has 16 residues. In germline, CDR1 is SGDLS, CDR2 YYNGEE. The CDR3 sequence is CASSDLAGRRVNEQFF. For the CDR3, the DNA is TGTGCCAGCAGCGACCTAGCGGGCCGGAGAGTGAATGAGCAGTTCTTC.

This rearrangement joins TRBV4-2 to TRBJ1-2; D not certain. There are 15 residues in the CDR3. Germline values: CDR1 LGHNA, CDR2 YNFKEQ. V was shortened by 1 base and J by 6 bases, with 15 bases between the two germline ends. CDR3 in amino acids: CASSQVGPGIDGYTF. The CDR3 nucleotides are TGTGCCAGCAGCCAAGTAGGTCCGGGGATCGATGGCTACACCTTC.

The chain employs TRBV27 and TRBJ1-1; maybe TRBD1 (6 bases). The CDR3 runs 14 residues. Germline lookup yields CDR1 MNHEY and CDR2 SMNVEV (reference sequence). V gave up 3 bases and J gave up 6 bases, with 14 bases separating them. The chain's CDR3 is CASSFLGGRAEAFF. The CDR3 bases are TGTGCCAGCAGTTTCCTAGGGGGTCGGGCTGAAGCTTTCTTT.

This chain uses TRBV15 with TRBJ1-1; 9 bases line up with TRBD1. CDR1 LNHNV and CDR2 YYDKDF come from the germline V gene (reference sequence). The CDR3 is 15 amino acids. The trim removed 0 bases at V and 4 bases at J, leaving 3 bases unmatched. CDR3 coding DNA: TGTGCCACCAGCAGAGAGAGACAGGGGGTCACTGAAGCTTTCTTT. This gives the protein CATSRERQGVTEAFF.

The V and J genes are TRBV27 and TRBJ1-5, with 8 bases identical to TRBD1. CDR1 and CDR2 (germline): MNHEY, SMNVEV (reference sequence). V trimming: 3 bases; J trimming: 2 bases; junction bases outside the gene matches: 6. The CDR3 consists of 16 residues. CDR3 sequence: CASSLFPTGGNQPQHF. As DNA, the CDR3 is TGTGCCAGCAGTTTGTTCCCGACAGGGGGCAATCAGCCCCAGCATTTT.

The chain joins TRBV19 to TRBJ2-7; 8 bases line up with TRBD2. Germline-derived CDR1 and CDR2 are LNHDA and SQIVND (reference sequence). The length of the CDR3 is 15 residues. V dropped 6 bases and J dropped 5; count of bases not matched to a gene: 12. CDR3 sequence: CASSAQRGPPHEQYF. The CDR3 region has the DNA TGTGCCAGTAGCGCTCAGCGGGGGCCCCCGCACGAGCAGTACTTC.

V and J are TRBV4-3 and TRBJ2-2, with 11 nucleotides matching TRBD2. Germline assignment: CDR1 LGHNA and CDR2 YSLEER. The CDR3 spans 17 residues. Losses at the gene ends were 2 bases for V and 4 bases for J; bases not matched to a gene: 6. CDR3 amino acids: CASSQIAGGRITGELFF. The CDR3 DNA is TGCGCCAGCAGCCAAATAGCGGGAGGGCGGATCACCGGGGAGCTGTTTTTT.

The chain employs TRBV7-2 and TRBJ2-3; the D gene is possibly TRBD2 (6 bases). The CDR3 sequence is 14 residues long. Trimming cost V 2 bases and J 3 bases, with 9 bases left between them. Per germline, CDR1 SGHTA and CDR2 FQGNSA. The DNA for the CDR3 is TGTGCCAGCAGCTTAAAAGCGGGTACAGATACGCAGTATTTT. This encodes CASSLKAGTDTQYF. Using reference TRBV7-2 and TRBJ2-3 for the parts outside the CDR3, the full variable domain is GAGVSQSPSNKVTEKGKDVELRCDPISGHTALYWYRQSLGQGLEFLIYFQGNSAPDKSGLPSDRFSAERTGGSVSTLTIQRTQQEDSAVYLCASSLKAGTDTQYFGPGTRLTVL.

The chain couples TRBV7-2 to TRBJ1-1, with TRBD1 matching 8 bases. The CDR3 extends over 18 amino acids. V trimming: 2 bases; J trimming: 0 bases; junction bases outside the gene matches: 11. Germline values: CDR1 SGHTA, CDR2 FQGNSA. In DNA, the CDR3 is TGTGCCAGCAGCTTACCCATAGGACAGGGCCCCTTGAACACTGAAGCTTTCTTT. This sequence encodes CASSLPIGQGPLNTEAFF. Variable domain in full (rest from reference TRBV7-2 and TRBJ1-1): GAGVSQSPSNKVTEKGKDVELRCDPISGHTALYWYRQSLGQGLEFLIYFQGNSAPDKSGLPSDRFSAERTGGSVSTLTIQRTQQEDSAVYLCASSLPIGQGPLNTEAFFGQGTRLTVV.

The rearrangement uses TRBV5-6 and TRBJ1-6; 8 bases line up with TRBD1. CDR3 length: 16 residues. Germline trimming cut 1 base from V and 9 bases from J; bases unmatched to any gene: 9. Germline loops: CDR1 SGHDT, CDR2 YYEEEE. The CDR3 coding sequence is TGTGCCAGCAGCTTGCGTTTGGGACAGGTCAGTTCACCCCTCCACTTT. This sequence encodes CASSLRLGQVSSPLHF.

The chain recombines TRBV6-5 with TRBJ2-7, with 11 positions matching TRBD1. The CDR3 spans 14 residues. After removal of 5 bases from V and 7 bases from J, the junction contained 7 bases not matched to a gene. CDR1 is MNHEY and CDR2 is SVGAGI in the germline V gene. The CDR3 protein is CASSTDRGLSEQYF. In DNA, the CDR3 is TGTGCCAGCAGTACGGACAGGGGGCTATCGGAGCAGTACTTC.

The chain links TRBV19 to TRBJ2-5, with D tentatively TRBD2 (6 bases). Germline V gene sequence: CDR1 LNHDA, CDR2 SQIVND (reference sequence). Trimming left V 2 bases short and J 0 bases short, with 16 bases between. This CDR3 has 17 amino acids. The DNA for the CDR3 is TGTGCCAGTAGTATAACCCTTAGCGGTGGGTACCAAGAGACCCAGTACTTC. Its protein product is CASSITLSGGYQETQYF.

The rearrangement uses TRBV5-1 and TRBJ2-5, with 8 bases fitting TRBD1. CDR3 length equals 15 residues. The V gene's germline CDR1 is SGHRS and CDR2 YFSETQ. The trim removed 0 bases at V and 5 bases at J, leaving 6 bases unmatched. The CDR3 spells CASSLEGRGHETQYF. The CDR3 nucleotides read TGCGCCAGCAGCTTGGAGGGCAGGGGGCATGAGACCCAGTACTTC. Full variable domain (outside the CDR3, taken from reference TRBV5-1 and TRBJ2-5): KAGVTQTPRYLIKTRGQQVTLSCSPISGHRSVSWYQQTPGQGLQFLFEYFSETQRNKGNFPGRFSGRQFSNSRSEMNVSTLELGDSALYLCASSLEGRGHETQYFGPGTRLLVL.

The CDR3 DNA sequence: TGTGCCAGCAGCTTTGGCGGGAAGAGCACAGATACGCAGTATTTT. Translating it yields CASSFGGKSTDTQYF. The rearrangement uses TRBV5-4 and TRBJ2-3; a possible D gene is TRBD2 (6 bases). Per the germline V gene, CDR1 is SGHNT and CDR2 is YYREEE (reference sequence). Trimming removed 2 bases from V and 0 bases from J, with 10 bases in between. The CDR3 is 15 residues long. Filled out from reference TRBV5-4 and TRBJ2-3, the complete variable domain reads ETGVTQSPTHLIKTRGQQVTLRCSSQSGHNTVSWYQQALGQGPQFIFQYYREEENGRGNFPPRFSGLQFPNYSSELNVNALELDDSALYLCASSFGGKSTDTQYFGPGTRLTVL.